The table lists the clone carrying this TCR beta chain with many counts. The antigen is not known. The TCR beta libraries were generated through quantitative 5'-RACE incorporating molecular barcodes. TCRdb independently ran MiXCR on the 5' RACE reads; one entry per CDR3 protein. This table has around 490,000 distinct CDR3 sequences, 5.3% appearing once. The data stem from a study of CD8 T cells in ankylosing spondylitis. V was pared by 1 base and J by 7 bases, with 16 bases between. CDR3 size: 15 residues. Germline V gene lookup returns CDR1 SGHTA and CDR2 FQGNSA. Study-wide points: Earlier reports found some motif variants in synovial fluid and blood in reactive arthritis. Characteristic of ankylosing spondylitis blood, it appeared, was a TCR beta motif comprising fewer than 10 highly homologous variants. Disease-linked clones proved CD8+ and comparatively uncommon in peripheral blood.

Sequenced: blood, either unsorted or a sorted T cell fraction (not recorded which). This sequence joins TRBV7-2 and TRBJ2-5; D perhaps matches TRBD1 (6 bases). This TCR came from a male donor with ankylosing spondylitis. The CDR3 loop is CASSLGWTARGTQYF. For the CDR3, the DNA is TGTGCCAGCAGCTTAGGCTGGACAGCCCGGGGGACCCAGTACTTC.